The next 27 T cell receptor beta chains were all read from a single sample in a study of blood T cells in healthy people across ages. It was with a sample-barcoded 5' primer and a J-beta primer mix that a second PCR of roughly 6 to 12 cycles was run. A single record per CDR3 protein comes from TCRdb applying MiXCR to the 5' RACE reads. In the table there are hundreds of thousands of distinct CDR3 sequences, about 45% of which are singletons. The sequenced sample was blood. The receptors derive from a man aged 80 or over in good health.

The chain couples TRBV25-1 to TRBJ2-7; possibly TRBD1 for D (5 bases). The CDR3 spans 14 residues. Germline CDR1 reads MGHDK; CDR2 reads SYGVNS. Trimming left V 3 bases short and J 5 bases short, with 14 bases between. The CDR3 DNA reads TGTGCCAGCAGTGACCAGGGAAAAACGGACGAGCAGTACTTC. Residues: CASSDQGKTDEQYF.

The rearrangement joins TRBV5-4 to TRBJ2-2, with a tentative D call TRBD2 (5 bases). V was clipped by 4 bases and J by 7 bases, with 17 bases between them. Germline CDR1 is SGHNT and CDR2 is YYREEE (reference sequence). The CDR3 is made up of 15 amino acids. The CDR3 loop reads CASSPSGDGVGELFF. CDR3 coding DNA: TGTGCCAGCAGCCCTTCCGGGGATGGAGTCGGGGAGCTGTTTTTT.

The J gene is TRBJ2-7, the V gene TRBV6-2 or TRBV6-3; the match to TRBD1 covers 7 bases. V was pared by 2 bases and J by 3 bases, with 7 bases of the junction left unmatched. The CDR3 loop spans 15 amino acids. Germline V gene data show CDR1 as MNHEY and CDR2 as SVGEGT. The CDR3 here is CASSYRPGQIYEQYF. CDR3 coding DNA: TGTGCCAGCAGTTACCGCCCGGGACAGATCTACGAGCAGTACTTC.

This chain joins TRBV29-1 and TRBJ2-1, with a tentative D call TRBD2 (6 bases). V was cut by 7 bases and J by 6 bases, with 16 bases left in between. CDR1 SQVTM and CDR2 ANQGSEA come from the germline V gene. The length of the CDR3 is 13 residues. The CDR3 DNA reads as TGCAGCGGATCTAGCGAGTTGGGCAATGAGCAGTTCTTC. Amino acids: CSGSSELGNEQFF.

With regard to this clonotype: A much larger clone lies a single base off, so this may be a read error. The J gene is TRBJ2-1, the V gene TRBV7-2; tentatively, D is TRBD1 (6 bases). Germline V CDR1 and CDR2: SGHTA, FQGNSA. This CDR3 is 14 amino acids long. With 3 bases removed from V and 10 bases from J, the gap between germline ends came to 16 bases. CDR3: CASSLDRGSYEQFF. The CDR3 coding sequence is TGTGCCAGCAGCTTGGATAGGGGGTCCTACGAGCAGTTCTTC.

This clonotype has just a few counts. J is TRBJ2-3 and V is TRBV24-1, with TRBD2 identical over 7 bases. Trimming took 1 base from V and 2 from J; bases not matched to a gene: 5. The CDR3 sequence is 16 residues long. Germline V CDR1 and CDR2: KGHDR, SFDVKD. CDR3 DNA sequence: TGTGCCACCAGTGATTTTGGGCGGGAGCCCACAGATACGCAGTATTTT. Translation: CATSDFGREPTDTQYF.

The table lists this clonotype with a count of one. The chain carries TRBV18 and TRBJ2-5; TRBD2 aligns across 7 bases. Germline V CDR1 and CDR2: KGHSH, LQKENI. The CDR3 runs 15 residues. With 8 bases clipped from V and 2 bases from J, the junction kept 11 bases outside the gene matches. Here the CDR3 reads CASAWLRGEQETQYF. CDR3 DNA: TGTGCCAGCGCCTGGCTTCGGGGGGAGCAAGAGACCCAGTACTTC.

This clonotype showed up just a few times. The CDR3 bases are TGTGCCAGCAGTTTAGCGTTCGGAGGAGGGGGCAAAGATACGCAGTATTTT. Translation: CASSLAFGGGGKDTQYF. This sequence joins TRBV12-3 or TRBV12-4 and TRBJ2-3; possible D gene TRBD1, 7 bases. Trimming stripped 0 bases from V and 5 bases from J, with 18 bases between. This CDR3 has 17 residues.

The genes are TRBV15 and TRBJ2-7, with 8 bases lining up with TRBD2. Trimming removed 3 bases from V and 4 bases from J; junction bases left unmatched: 14. The CDR3 is 17 residues long. Looked up from germline, CDR1 is LNHNV and CDR2 is YYDKDF (reference sequence). The CDR3 DNA follows: TGTGCCACCAGCAGGGCAAGGGGAAGCGGGAGTAGTTACGAGCAGTACTTC. Its translation is CATSRARGSGSSYEQYF.

This rearrangement joins TRBV10-3 to TRBJ1-2, with 8 nucleotides matching TRBD1. The CDR3 sequence is 14 residues long. Losses at the gene ends were 4 bases for V and 6 bases for J; bases not matched to a gene: 7. Germline V gene sequence: CDR1 ENHRY, CDR2 SYGVKD. CDR3 loop: CAISVRTGFDGYTF. CDR3 coding DNA: TGTGCCATCAGTGTTCGGACAGGGTTCGATGGCTACACCTTC.

Remarks on this clonotype: This may be a read error: a much more frequent sequence differs by one nucleotide. The chain recombines TRBV2 with TRBJ2-7; the D is unclear. Germline CDR1 and CDR2: SNHLY and FYNNEI. This CDR3 contains 12 residues. The CDR3 sequence is CAISEARNEQYF. Here the CDR3 DNA reads TGTGCCATCAGTGAAGCGCGGAACGAGCAGTACTTC.

This chain connects TRBV13 to TRBJ2-3, with D maybe TRBD2 (6 bases). The CDR3 is 17 amino acids. Germline CDR1 PRHDT, CDR2 FYEKMQ (reference sequence). Trimming took 5 bases from V and 7 from J, leaving 25 bases between them. The CDR3 sequence is CASSPARRRAETHTQYF. In DNA form, the CDR3 reads TGTGCCAGCAGCCCAGCCAGAAGGAGGGCGGAGACGCATACGCAGTATTTT.

Note on this clonotype: One junction end disagrees with the germline gene, perhaps due to a read error. CDR3 region: CASSSVHRVSLLHF. CDR3 DNA sequence: TGTGCCAGCAGCTCCGTACACAGGGTCTCACTCCTCCACTTT. The chain recombines TRBV7-2 with TRBJ1-6; a possible D gene is TRBD1 (6 bases). The germline V gene has CDR1 SGHTA and CDR2 FQGNSA. The CDR3 extends over 14 amino acids. Using reference TRBV7-2 and TRBJ1-6 for the parts outside the CDR3, the full variable domain is GAGVSQSPSNKVTEKGKDVELRCDPISGHTALYWYRQSLGQGLEFLIYFQGNSAPDKSGLPSDRFSAERTGGSVSTLTIQRTQQEDSAVYLCASSSVHRVSLLHFGNGTRLTVT.

This clonotype was seen once. A read error is possible here, since a much larger clone lies one base away. CDR3 protein: CASSLSGSPPHF. The DNA of the CDR3 is TGTGCCAGCAGTTTAAGTGGTTCACCCCCCCACTTT. V and J are TRBV12-3 or TRBV12-4 and TRBJ1-6; D call uncertain. CDR3 size: 12 residues.

V gene TRBV5-1 combines with J gene TRBJ2-7, with no clear D. Germline lookup yields CDR1 SGHRS and CDR2 YFSETQ. V was trimmed by 6 bases and J by 5 bases, leaving 18 bases between them. The CDR3 has 14 residues. The CDR3 DNA sequence: TGCGCCAGCAACTTAAACGTAGAAGGAGACGAGCAGTACTTC. Translated: CASNLNVEGDEQYF. Supplemented by reference TRBV5-1 and TRBJ2-7, the full variable domain reads KAGVTQTPRYLIKTRGQQVTLSCSPISGHRSVSWYQQTPGQGLQFLFEYFSETQRNKGNFPGRFSGRQFSNSRSEMNVSTLELGDSALYLCASNLNVEGDEQYFGPGTRLTVT.

The chain joins TRBV12-3 or TRBV12-4 to TRBJ2-1, with D perhaps given as TRBD1 or TRBD2 (7 bases each). Trimming pared 6 bases from V and 4 bases from J, leaving 16 bases between. The CDR3 runs 15 residues. The CDR3 here is CASSQGGWGYNEQFF. The CDR3 DNA reads as TGTGCCAGCAGCCAGGGGGGGTGGGGGTACAATGAGCAGTTCTTC.

The chain is built from TRBV4-3 and TRBJ2-7; D is uncertain. The CDR3 is 14 residues long. V was pared by 0 bases and J by 2 bases, with 8 bases between. Germline CDR1 LGHNA, CDR2 YSLEER. Written as DNA, the CDR3 is TGCGCCAGCAGCCAAGATACCACAACCTACGAGCAGTACTTC. Its protein is CASSQDTTTYEQYF.

This sequence joins TRBV20-1 and TRBJ2-1, with D possibly being TRBD2 (5 bases). With the DNA end fitting TRBJ2-7 better, the J assignment may be wrong. CDR3 length equals 18 residues. Germline assignment: CDR1 DFQATT and CDR2 SNEGSKA (reference sequence). The CDR3 loop reads CSARVREGGGTSYNEQYF. The DNA for the CDR3 is TGCAGTGCTAGAGTTCGTGAAGGCGGAGGAACCTCCTACAATGAGCAGTACTTC.

This clonotype was counted a few times. The V call is TRBV3-1, the J call TRBJ1-2; no firm D call. The CDR3 runs to 14 residues. The V and J ends lost 4 bases and 8 bases respectively, with 17 bases between them. The germline V gene has CDR1 LGHDT and CDR2 YNNKEL (reference sequence). The CDR3 region is CASSLVATQTGYTF. The CDR3 DNA reads TGTGCCAGCAGCCTTGTCGCAACGCAGACAGGCTACACCTTC. Using reference TRBV3-1 and TRBJ1-2 for the parts outside the CDR3, the full variable domain is DTAVSQTPKYLVTQMGNDKSIKCEQNLGHDTMYWYKQDSKKFLKIMFSYNNKELIINETVPNRFSPKSPDKAHLNLHINSLELGDSAVYFCASSLVATQTGYTFGSGTRLTVV.

The sample holds a few counts of this clonotype. The V gene is TRBV20-1, the J gene TRBJ2-1; TRBD1 aligns across 9 bases. The CDR3 extends over 15 amino acids. Germline CDR1 is DFQATT and CDR2 is SNEGSKA (reference sequence). With V trimmed by 1 base and J by 6 bases, 7 bases remained unmatched. CDR3 amino acids: CSARALQGAGNEQFF. The CDR3 region has the DNA TGCAGTGCTAGAGCCCTACAGGGGGCCGGCAATGAGCAGTTCTTC.

This clonotype was detected many times. This rearrangement joins TRBV12-3 or TRBV12-4 to TRBJ2-1; 12 bases agree with TRBD2. The trim removed 4 bases at V and 0 bases at J, leaving 4 bases unmatched. The CDR3 is made up of 17 amino acids. The CDR3 DNA sequence: TGTGCCAGCAGTTCAGGACTAGCGGGGTTCTCCTACAATGAGCAGTTCTTC. Translation: CASSSGLAGFSYNEQFF.

The V call is TRBV20-1, the J call TRBJ2-1; D is undetermined. The germline V gene encodes CDR1 DFQATT and CDR2 SNEGSKA (reference sequence). The V end lost 3 bases, the J end lost 8 bases, and 17 bases lay between the germline ends. The CDR3 loop spans 14 amino acids. CDR3 coding DNA: TGCAGTGCTAGCCGTTTTCGGTCGGGCGATGAGCAGTTCTTC. Protein product: CSASRFRSGDEQFF.

This sequence joins TRBV7-2 and TRBJ2-4; 11 bases agree with TRBD2. J was trimmed by 13 bases and V by 4 bases; bases with no gene match: 15. The germline V gene has CDR1 SGHTA and CDR2 FQGNSA. The CDR3 has 16 amino acids. CDR3 bases: TGTGCCAGCAGCTCCGTACTAGCGGGAGTGGGGAATGAGCAGTACTTC. Its translation: CASSSVLAGVGNEQYF. The full variable domain, with the rest looked up from reference TRBV7-2 and TRBJ2-4, is GAGVSQSPSNKVTEKGKDVELRCDPISGHTALYWYRQSLGQGLEFLIYFQGNSAPDKSGLPSDRFSAERTGGSVSTLTIQRTQQEDSAVYLCASSSVLAGVGNEQYFGAGTRLSVL.

The J gene is TRBJ2-7, the V gene TRBV9; D is perhaps TRBD1 (6 bases). Trimming took 7 bases from V and 7 from J, leaving 24 bases between them. This CDR3 comprises 15 residues. Germline V lookup: CDR1 SGDLS, CDR2 YYNGEE. The CDR3 spells CASYDRDTKYNEQYF. CDR3 nucleotide sequence: TGTGCCAGCTACGACCGGGACACCAAATACAATGAGCAGTACTTC.

This clonotype has just a few counts. The chain links TRBV20-1 to TRBJ1-5; the D is unclear. V lost 3 bases, J lost 3 bases, and 15 bases lay in between. CDR1 DFQATT and CDR2 SNEGSKA come from the germline V gene (reference sequence). The CDR3 loop spans 15 amino acids. This CDR3 reads CSASTALPFNQPQHF. CDR3 nucleotide sequence: TGCAGTGCTAGTACGGCCCTCCCGTTCAATCAGCCCCAGCATTTT.

The chain recombines TRBV7-2 with TRBJ2-3, with a weak D call TRBD1 (5 bases). This CDR3 comprises 15 residues. In germline, CDR1 is SGHTA, CDR2 FQGNSA. V was pared by 1 base and J by 1 base, with 9 bases between. For the CDR3, the DNA is TGTGCCAGCAGCTTAGTTGTCAGGGGCACAGATACGCAGTATTTT. Its protein product is CASSLVVRGTDTQYF.

The rearrangement links TRBV6-1 to TRBJ1-2, with no clear D. Trimming cost V 4 bases and J 8 bases, with 11 bases left between them. Germline V gene sequence: CDR1 MNHNS, CDR2 SASEGT. There are 12 residues in the CDR3. The CDR3 sequence: CASSGYLGGYTF. CDR3 coding DNA: TGTGCCAGCAGTGGCTACTTGGGGGGCTACACCTTC.